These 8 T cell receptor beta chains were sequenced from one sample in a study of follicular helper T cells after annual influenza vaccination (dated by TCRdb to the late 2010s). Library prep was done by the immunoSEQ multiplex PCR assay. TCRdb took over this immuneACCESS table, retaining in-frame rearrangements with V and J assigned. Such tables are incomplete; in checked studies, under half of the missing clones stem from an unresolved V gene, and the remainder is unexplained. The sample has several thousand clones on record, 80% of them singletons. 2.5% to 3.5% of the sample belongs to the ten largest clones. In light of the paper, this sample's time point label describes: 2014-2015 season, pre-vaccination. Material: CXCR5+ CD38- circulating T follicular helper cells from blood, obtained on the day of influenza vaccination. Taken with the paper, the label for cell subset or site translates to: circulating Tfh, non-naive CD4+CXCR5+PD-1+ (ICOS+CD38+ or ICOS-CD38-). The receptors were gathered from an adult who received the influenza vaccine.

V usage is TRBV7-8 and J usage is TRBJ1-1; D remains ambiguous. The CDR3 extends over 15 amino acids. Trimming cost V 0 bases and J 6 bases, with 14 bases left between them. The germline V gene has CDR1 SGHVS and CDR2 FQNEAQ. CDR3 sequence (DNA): TGTGCCAGCAGCTTAGCGCGAGGTTACGGGGCTGAAGCTTTCTTT. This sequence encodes CASSLARGYGAEAFF.

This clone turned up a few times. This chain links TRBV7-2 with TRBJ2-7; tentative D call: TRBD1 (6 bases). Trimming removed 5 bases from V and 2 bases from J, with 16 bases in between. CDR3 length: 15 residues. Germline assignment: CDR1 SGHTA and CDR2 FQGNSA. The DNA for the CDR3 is TGTGCCAGCAGCGGGACAAGGGGTTTTACCTACGAGCAGTACTTC. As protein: CASSGTRGFTYEQYF.

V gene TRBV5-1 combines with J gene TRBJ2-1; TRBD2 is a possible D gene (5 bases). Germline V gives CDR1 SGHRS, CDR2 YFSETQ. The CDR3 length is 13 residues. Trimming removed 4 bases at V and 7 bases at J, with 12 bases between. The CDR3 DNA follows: TGCGCCAGCAGCCCACGGGAACGGAATGAGCAGTTCTTC. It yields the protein CASSPRERNEQFF.

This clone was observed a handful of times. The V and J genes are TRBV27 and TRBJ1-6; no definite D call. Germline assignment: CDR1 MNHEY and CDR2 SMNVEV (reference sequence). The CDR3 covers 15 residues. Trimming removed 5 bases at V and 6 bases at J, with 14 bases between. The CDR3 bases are TGTGCCAGCAGTCCCGGCCCACAGACTAATTCACCCCTCCACTTT. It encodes CASSPGPQTNSPLHF.

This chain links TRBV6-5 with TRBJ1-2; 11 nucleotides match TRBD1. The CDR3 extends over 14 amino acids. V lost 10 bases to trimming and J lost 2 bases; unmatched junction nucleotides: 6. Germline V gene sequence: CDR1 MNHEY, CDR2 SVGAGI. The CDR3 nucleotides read TGTGCCACCCGTGGACAGGGGGCAAACTATGGCTACACCTTC. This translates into CATRGQGANYGYTF.

The CDR3 loop is CASSQNQGNSPLHF. In DNA, the CDR3 is TGCGCCAGCAGCCAGAACCAGGGAAACTCACCCCTCCACTTT. This chain joins TRBV5-1 and TRBJ1-6, with D perhaps matching TRBD1 (5 bases). CDR1 is SGHRS, CDR2 YFSETQ, per germline. This CDR3 is built from 14 residues. V lost 4 bases, J lost 10 bases, and 15 bases lay in between.

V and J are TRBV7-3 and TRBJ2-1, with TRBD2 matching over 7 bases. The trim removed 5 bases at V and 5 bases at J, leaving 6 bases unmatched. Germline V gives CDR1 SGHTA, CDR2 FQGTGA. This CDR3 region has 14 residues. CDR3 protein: CASSPGLKDNEQFF. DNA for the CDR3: TGTGCCAGCAGCCCGGGACTAAAAGACAATGAGCAGTTCTTC. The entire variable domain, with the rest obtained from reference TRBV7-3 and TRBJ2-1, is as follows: GAGVSQTPSNKVTEKGKYVELRCDPISGHTALYWYRQSLGQGPEFLIYFQGTGAADDSGLPNDRFFAVRPEGSVSTLKIQRTERGDSAVYLCASSPGLKDNEQFFGPGTRLTVL.

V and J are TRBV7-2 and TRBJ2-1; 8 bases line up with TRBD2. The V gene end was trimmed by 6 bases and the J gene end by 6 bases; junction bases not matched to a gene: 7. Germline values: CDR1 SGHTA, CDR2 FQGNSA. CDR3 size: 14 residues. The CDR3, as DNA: TGTGCCAGCAGACGTACCGGGACTAGCAATGAGCAGTTCTTC. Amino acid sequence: CASRRTGTSNEQFF.